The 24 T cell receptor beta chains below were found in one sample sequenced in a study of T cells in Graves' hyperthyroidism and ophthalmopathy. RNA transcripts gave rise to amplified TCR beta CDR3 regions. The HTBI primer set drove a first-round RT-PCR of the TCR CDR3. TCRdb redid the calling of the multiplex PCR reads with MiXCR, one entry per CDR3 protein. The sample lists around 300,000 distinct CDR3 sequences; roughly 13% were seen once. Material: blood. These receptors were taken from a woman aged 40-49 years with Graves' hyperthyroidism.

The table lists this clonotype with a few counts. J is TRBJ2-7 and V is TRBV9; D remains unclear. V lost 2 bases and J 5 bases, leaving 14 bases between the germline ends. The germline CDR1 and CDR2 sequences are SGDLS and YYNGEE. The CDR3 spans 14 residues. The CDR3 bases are TGTGCCAGCAGCGTTGGAAGGGTTTTCGACGAGCAGTACTTC. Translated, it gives CASSVGRVFDEQYF. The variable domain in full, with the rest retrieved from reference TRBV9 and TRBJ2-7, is DSGVTQTPKHLITATGQRVTLRCSPRSGDLSVYWYQQSLDQGLQFLIQYYNGEERAKGNILERFSAQQFPDLHSELNLSSLELGDSALYFCASSVGRVFDEQYFGPGTRLTVT.

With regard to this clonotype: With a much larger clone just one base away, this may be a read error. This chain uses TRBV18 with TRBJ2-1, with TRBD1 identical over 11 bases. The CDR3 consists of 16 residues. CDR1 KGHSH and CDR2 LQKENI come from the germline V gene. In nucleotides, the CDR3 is TGTGCCGGCTCACCACCGGGACAGGGGGTCGCCAATGAGCAGTTCTTC. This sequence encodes CAGSPPGQGVANEQFF.

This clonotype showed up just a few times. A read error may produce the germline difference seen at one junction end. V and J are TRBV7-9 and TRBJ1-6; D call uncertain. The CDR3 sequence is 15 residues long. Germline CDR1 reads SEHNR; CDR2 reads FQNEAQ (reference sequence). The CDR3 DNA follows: TGTGCCAGCGGCTTAGGAAACCTCTATAATTCACCCCTCCACTTT. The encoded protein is CASGLGNLYNSPLHF.

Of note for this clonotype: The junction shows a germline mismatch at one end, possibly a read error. The CDR3 spells CASSIGAFGASGSRVF. DNA of the CDR3: TGTGCCAGTAGTATAGGGGCATTTGGGGCTAGCGGGAGTAGGGTCTTC. The rearrangement joins TRBV19 to TRBJ2-1, with 10 bases that match TRBD2. Germline CDR1 is LNHDA and CDR2 is SQIVND (reference sequence). CDR3 size: 16 residues.

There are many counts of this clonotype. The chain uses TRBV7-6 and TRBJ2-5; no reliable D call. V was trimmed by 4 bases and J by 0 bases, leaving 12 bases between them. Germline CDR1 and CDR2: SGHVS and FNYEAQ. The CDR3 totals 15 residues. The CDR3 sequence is CASSSSSLYQETQYF. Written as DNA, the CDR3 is TGTGCCAGCAGCTCCAGTTCCCTGTACCAAGAGACCCAGTACTTC.

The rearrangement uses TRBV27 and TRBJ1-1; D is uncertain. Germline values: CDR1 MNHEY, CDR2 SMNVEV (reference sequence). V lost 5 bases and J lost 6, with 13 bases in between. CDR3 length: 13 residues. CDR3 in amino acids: CASSDFEESEAFF. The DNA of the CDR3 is TGTGCCAGCAGTGATTTTGAGGAATCTGAAGCTTTCTTT.

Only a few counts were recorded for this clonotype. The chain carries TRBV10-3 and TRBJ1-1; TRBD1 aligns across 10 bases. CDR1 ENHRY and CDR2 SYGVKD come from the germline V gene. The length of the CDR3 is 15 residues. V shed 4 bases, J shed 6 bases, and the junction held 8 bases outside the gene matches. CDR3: CAISANDRGLAEAFF. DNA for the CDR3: TGTGCCATCAGTGCCAACGACAGGGGGCTAGCTGAAGCTTTCTTT.

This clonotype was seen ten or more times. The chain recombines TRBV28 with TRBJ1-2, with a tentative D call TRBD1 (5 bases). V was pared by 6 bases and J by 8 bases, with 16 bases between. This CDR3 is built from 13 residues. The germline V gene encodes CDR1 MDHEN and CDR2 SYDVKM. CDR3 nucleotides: TGTGCCAGCAGGTCCAGGGTTAACGTGGGCTACACCTTC. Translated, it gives CASRSRVNVGYTF.

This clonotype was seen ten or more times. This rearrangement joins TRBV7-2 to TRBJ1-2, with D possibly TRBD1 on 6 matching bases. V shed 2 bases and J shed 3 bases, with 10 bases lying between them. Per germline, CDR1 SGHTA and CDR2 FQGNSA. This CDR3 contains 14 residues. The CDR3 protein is CASSLPTGDYGYTF. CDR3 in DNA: TGTGCCAGCAGCTTACCGACAGGAGACTATGGCTACACCTTC.

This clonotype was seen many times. This chain's CDR3 is CAAEGWAQYEQFF. The CDR3 DNA follows: TGTGCCGCCGAGGGATGGGCCCAATATGAGCAGTTCTTC. The chain has TRBV7-9 and TRBJ2-1; TRBD2 is a possible D gene (5 bases). This CDR3 region has 13 residues. Per the germline V gene, CDR1 is SEHNR and CDR2 is FQNEAQ (reference sequence). The V and J ends lost 11 bases and 8 bases respectively, with 19 bases between them.

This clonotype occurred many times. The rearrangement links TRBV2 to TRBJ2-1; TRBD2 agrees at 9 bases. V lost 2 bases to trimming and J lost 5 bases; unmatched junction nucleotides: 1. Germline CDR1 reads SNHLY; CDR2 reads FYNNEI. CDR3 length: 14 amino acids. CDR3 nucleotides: TGTGCCAGCAGTGAATTAGCGGGAGACAATGAGCAGTTCTTC. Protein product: CASSELAGDNEQFF.

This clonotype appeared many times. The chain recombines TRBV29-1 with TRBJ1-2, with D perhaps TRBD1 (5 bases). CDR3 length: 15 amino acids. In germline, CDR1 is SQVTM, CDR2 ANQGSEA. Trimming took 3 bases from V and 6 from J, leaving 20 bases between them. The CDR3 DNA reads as TGCAGCGTTGAGGGCGGGACGACGGTTCGTGATGGCTACACCTTC. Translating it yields CSVEGGTTVRDGYTF.

CDR3 amino acids: CASTPGQGVGGYTF. The CDR3 DNA reads as TGCGCCAGCACCCCGGGACAGGGGGTTGGAGGCTACACCTTC. This chain links TRBV5-1 with TRBJ1-2; 11 bases are shared with TRBD1. Trimming removed 6 bases from V and 8 bases from J; junction bases left unmatched: 9. The CDR3 spans 14 residues. Germline CDR1 is SGHRS and CDR2 is YFSETQ.

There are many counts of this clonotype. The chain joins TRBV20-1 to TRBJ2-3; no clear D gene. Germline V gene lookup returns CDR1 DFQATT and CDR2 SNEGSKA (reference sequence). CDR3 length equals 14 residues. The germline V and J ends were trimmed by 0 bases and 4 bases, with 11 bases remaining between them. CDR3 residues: CSARDAILPDTQYF. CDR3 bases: TGCAGTGCTAGAGACGCAATCCTCCCAGATACGCAGTATTTT.

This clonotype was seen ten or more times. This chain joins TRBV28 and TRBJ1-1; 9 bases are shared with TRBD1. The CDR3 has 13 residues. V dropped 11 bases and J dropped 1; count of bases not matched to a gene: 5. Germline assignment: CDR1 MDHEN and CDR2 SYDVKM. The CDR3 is CAGQQGANTEAFF. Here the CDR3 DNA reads TGTGCCGGCCAACAGGGGGCGAACACTGAAGCTTTCTTT.

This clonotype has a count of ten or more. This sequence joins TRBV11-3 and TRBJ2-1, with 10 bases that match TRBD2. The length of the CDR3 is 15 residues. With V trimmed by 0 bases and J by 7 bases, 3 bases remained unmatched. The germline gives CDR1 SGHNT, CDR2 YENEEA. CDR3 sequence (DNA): TGTGCCAGCAGCTTAGAAACTAGCGGGGCTAATGAGCAGTTCTTC. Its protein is CASSLETSGANEQFF.

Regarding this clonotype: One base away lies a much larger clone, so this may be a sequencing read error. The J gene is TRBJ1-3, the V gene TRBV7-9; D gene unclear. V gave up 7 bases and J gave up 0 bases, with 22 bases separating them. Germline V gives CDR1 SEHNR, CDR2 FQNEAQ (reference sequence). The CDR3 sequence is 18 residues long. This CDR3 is CASTLVRRTADSGNTIYF. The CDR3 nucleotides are TGTGCCAGCACCCTAGTCCGGAGGACCGCCGACTCTGGAAACACCATATATTTT.

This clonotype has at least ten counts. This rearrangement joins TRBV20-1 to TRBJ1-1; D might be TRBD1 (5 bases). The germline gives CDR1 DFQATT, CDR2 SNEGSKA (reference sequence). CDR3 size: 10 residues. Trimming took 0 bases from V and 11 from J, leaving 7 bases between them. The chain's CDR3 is CSARDRDAFF. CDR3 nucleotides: TGCAGTGCTAGAGACAGGGACGCTTTCTTT.

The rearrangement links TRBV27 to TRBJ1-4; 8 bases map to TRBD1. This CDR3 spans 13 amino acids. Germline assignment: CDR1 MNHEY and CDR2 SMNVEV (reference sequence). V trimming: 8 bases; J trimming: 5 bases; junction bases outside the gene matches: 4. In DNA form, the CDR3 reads TGTGCCAGCCGGGGACAGGAGAATGAAAAACTGTTTTTT. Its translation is CASRGQENEKLFF.

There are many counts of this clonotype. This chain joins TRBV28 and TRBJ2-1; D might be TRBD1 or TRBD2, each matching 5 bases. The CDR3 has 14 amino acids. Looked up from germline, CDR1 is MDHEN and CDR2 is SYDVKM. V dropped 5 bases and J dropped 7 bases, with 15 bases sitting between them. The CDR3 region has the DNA TGTGCCAGCAGTCCGACCGGGGCGGGTAATGAGCAGTTCTTC. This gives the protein CASSPTGAGNEQFF.

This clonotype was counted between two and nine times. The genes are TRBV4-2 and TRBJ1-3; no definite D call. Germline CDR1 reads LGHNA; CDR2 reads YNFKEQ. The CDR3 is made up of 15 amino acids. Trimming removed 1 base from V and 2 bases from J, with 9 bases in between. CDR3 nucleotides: TGTGCCAGCAGCCAAGGTCAGCTTCCTGGAAACACCATATATTTT. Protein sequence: CASSQGQLPGNTIYF.

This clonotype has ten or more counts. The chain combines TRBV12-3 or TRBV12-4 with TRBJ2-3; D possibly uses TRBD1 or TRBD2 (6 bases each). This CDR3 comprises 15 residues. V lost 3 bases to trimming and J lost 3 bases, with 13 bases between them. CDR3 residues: CASSFGRRGTDTQYF. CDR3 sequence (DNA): TGTGCCAGCAGTTTTGGCCGGAGGGGGACAGATACGCAGTATTTT.

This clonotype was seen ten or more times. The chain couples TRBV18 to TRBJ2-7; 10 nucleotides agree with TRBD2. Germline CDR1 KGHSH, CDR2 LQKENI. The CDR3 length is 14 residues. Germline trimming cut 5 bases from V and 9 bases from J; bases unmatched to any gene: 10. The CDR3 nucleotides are TGTGCCAGCTCAAAGGCTAGCGGGAGTACGCGGCAGTACTTC. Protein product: CASSKASGSTRQYF.

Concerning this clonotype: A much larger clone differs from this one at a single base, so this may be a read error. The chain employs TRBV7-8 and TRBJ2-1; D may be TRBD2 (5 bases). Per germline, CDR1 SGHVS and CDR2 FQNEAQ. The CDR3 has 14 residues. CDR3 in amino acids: CARSFSTSSYEQFF. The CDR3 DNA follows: TGTGCCAGGAGCTTCTCAACTAGTTCGTATGAGCAGTTCTTC.